These 9 T cell receptor beta chains were all obtained from the same sample, sequenced in a study of blood T cell repertoires in COVID-19. Assay used: immunoSEQ multiplex PCR; TCRdb lists only in-frame clones, some missing. Among fewer than 700,000 clones listed, approximately 91% were seen once. Sequencing was performed on peripheral blood. Receptors were obtained from a woman aged 45-65 years with COVID-19, enrolled during active disease.

Here the CDR3 DNA reads TGTGCCAGCAGCCGCCTTGGGGCAGGGGGAAACTATGGCTACACCTTC. Translating gives CASSRLGAGGNYGYTF. The rearrangement links TRBV4-2 to TRBJ1-2; 7 bases are a match to TRBD1. J was trimmed by 2 bases and V by 4 bases; bases with no gene match: 10. CDR1 LGHNA and CDR2 YNFKEQ come from the germline V gene. This CDR3 is built from 16 residues.

This rearrangement joins TRBV6-5 to TRBJ1-2; tentative D call: TRBD1 (5 bases). Germline loops: CDR1 MNHEY, CDR2 SVGAGI. This CDR3 contains 13 residues. Trimming took off 5 bases at V and 5 bases at J, with 12 bases between the two ends. The CDR3 sequence is CASSQRGNYGYTF. DNA of the CDR3: TGTGCCAGCAGTCAAAGGGGTAATTATGGCTACACCTTC.

The rearrangement uses TRBV2 and TRBJ2-7; 8 bases agree with TRBD2. Germline V lookup: CDR1 SNHLY, CDR2 FYNNEI. V was clipped by 4 bases and J by 2 bases; unmatched bases: 7. The CDR3 runs to 15 residues. The CDR3 reads CASSVAAGGAYEQYF. CDR3 bases: TGTGCCAGCAGTGTAGCGGCGGGGGGAGCCTACGAGCAGTACTTC.

Only a few counts were recorded for this clone. The V and J genes are TRBV10-1 and TRBJ1-1, with D possibly being TRBD1 (6 bases). Trimming left V 0 bases short and J 1 base short, with 18 bases between. This CDR3 is built from 18 residues. The germline V gene has CDR1 WNHNN and CDR2 SYGVQD (reference sequence). In DNA, the CDR3 is TGCGCCAGCAGTGAGTCGGGGGGGCTACACGGTAGGAACACTGAAGCTTTCTTT. This sequence encodes CASSESGGLHGRNTEAFF.

J is TRBJ2-3 and V is TRBV19, with D uncertain. Germline CDR1 LNHDA, CDR2 SQIVND (reference sequence). This CDR3 has 15 residues. Between the trimmed V and J ends, which lost 3 bases and 6 bases, there was a span of 16 bases. CDR3 in amino acids: CASSMDTETIDTQYF. Written as DNA, the CDR3 is TGTGCCAGTAGTATGGATACAGAGACAATTGATACGCAGTATTTT.

The chain carries TRBV3-1 (or the pseudogene TRBV3-2) and TRBJ1-2, with unresolved D. Trimming took 8 bases from V and 3 from J, leaving 19 bases between them. The CDR3 length is 15 residues. Germline CDR1 and CDR2: LGHDT and YNNKEL (reference sequence). CDR3 region: CASVGWEGGDYGYTF. The CDR3 DNA reads as TGTGCCAGCGTGGGGTGGGAGGGCGGTGACTATGGCTACACCTTC.

The chain is built from TRBV7-3 and TRBJ1-2; 7 nucleotides align to TRBD1. V was pared by 2 bases and J by 4 bases, with 10 bases of the junction left unmatched. CDR3 length: 16 amino acids. Germline V CDR1 and CDR2: SGHTA, FQGTGA. The CDR3 loop reads CASSLAGGLNTYGYTF. The CDR3 DNA reads TGTGCCAGCAGCTTAGCAGGGGGTCTTAATACCTATGGCTACACCTTC.

V usage is TRBV7-6 and J usage is TRBJ1-2; no firm D call. The CDR3 loop spans 13 amino acids. From germline, CDR1 is SGHVS and CDR2 FNYEAQ. The V end was cut by 0 bases, the J end by 5 bases, with 7 bases between. CDR3 amino acids: CASSLARGYGYTF. The CDR3 nucleotides read TGTGCCAGCAGCTTAGCGCGGGGTTATGGCTACACCTTC.

The chain is built from TRBV15 and TRBJ2-1; TRBD2 matches 9 bases. The V gene end was trimmed by 0 bases and the J gene end by 2 bases; junction bases not matched to a gene: 11. Germline CDR1 LNHNV, CDR2 YYDKDF (reference sequence). The CDR3 is 19 amino acids. CDR3 protein: CATSRDSPGRGGTYNEQFF. The DNA for the CDR3 is TGTGCCACCAGCAGAGATTCCCCTGGGCGGGGGGGTACCTACAATGAGCAGTTCTTC.